The next 13 T cell receptor beta chains were all read from a single sample in a study of cytomegalovirus exposure and HLA in healthy donors. TCRdb's table, derived via immunoSEQ multiplex PCR, lists solely in-frame clones and lacks some. Of some 110,000 clones listed, about 91% are singletons. Sequenced input: PBMCs. These TCRs come from a man aged 18 to 30 in good health and CMV-seronegative.

The chain employs TRBV2 and TRBJ2-1; 7 bases match TRBD2. V lost 6 bases, J lost 8 bases, and 10 bases stayed unmatched. Germline V gene sequence: CDR1 SNHLY, CDR2 FYNNEI. This CDR3 is built from 14 residues. In DNA form, the CDR3 reads TGTGCCAGCAGCTTAACACGGGGGAGGGATGAGCAGTTCTTC. This encodes CASSLTRGRDEQFF. Complete variable domain (other parts from reference TRBV2 and TRBJ2-1): EPEVTQTPSHQVTQMGQEVILRCVPISNHLYFYWYRQILGQKVEFLVSFYNNEISEKSEIFDDQFSVERPDGSNFTLKIRSTKLEDSAMYFCASSLTRGRDEQFFGPGTRLTVL.

This chain uses TRBV9 with TRBJ2-2, with 8 nucleotides matching TRBD2. The CDR3 is 17 amino acids. Germline loops: CDR1 SGDLS, CDR2 YYNGEE. The V gene end was trimmed by 4 bases and the J gene end by 4 bases; junction bases not matched to a gene: 12. DNA of the CDR3: TGTGCCAGCAGCCTAATTTCGGGAGGGCCCAGCACCGGGGAGCTGTTTTTT. It is translated as CASSLISGGPSTGELFF.

This clone was observed once. V usage is TRBV2 and J usage is TRBJ2-5; tentatively, D is TRBD1 (6 bases). This CDR3 comprises 15 residues. In germline, CDR1 is SNHLY, CDR2 FYNNEI. V was trimmed by 6 bases and J by 4 bases, leaving 18 bases between them. The CDR3 here is CASRLQGRVGETQYF. For the CDR3, the DNA is TGTGCCAGCAGACTACAGGGAAGGGTGGGAGAGACCCAGTACTTC.

This sequence joins TRBV5-1 and TRBJ1-3, with 7 bases lining up with TRBD1. The junction had 6 bases not matched to a gene; V was cut back by 3 bases and J by 0 bases. CDR3 length equals 16 residues. Germline V CDR1 and CDR2: SGHRS, YFSETQ. The CDR3 loop reads CASSSFGTASGNTIYF. The CDR3 DNA sequence: TGCGCCAGCAGCTCTTTCGGGACAGCCTCTGGAAACACCATATATTTT.

The CDR3 DNA reads TGTGCCAGCAGCTTAAGGCGCAGCGAGGGCTCCAATGAGCAGTTCTTC. It is translated as CASSLRRSEGSNEQFF. The chain employs TRBV7-9 and TRBJ2-1, with a possible D match to TRBD2 (5 bases). Between the trimmed V and J ends, which lost 2 bases and 6 bases, there was a span of 17 bases. CDR1 SEHNR and CDR2 FQNEAQ come from the germline V gene (reference sequence). This CDR3 is 16 amino acids long.

The V gene is TRBV28, the J gene TRBJ2-7, with a tentative D call TRBD1 (7 bases). CDR1 is MDHEN, CDR2 SYDVKM, per germline. The ends were cut back, 7 bases at V and 2 bases at J, with 18 bases in the middle. The CDR3 covers 15 residues. The CDR3 reads CASTAGGTDTYEQYF. The CDR3 region has the DNA TGTGCCAGCACCGCTGGGGGGACAGATACCTACGAGCAGTACTTC.

The gene calls are TRBV5-1 and TRBJ1-3; 8 nucleotides agree with TRBD1. V trimming: 0 bases; J trimming: 6 bases; junction bases outside the gene matches: 8. The CDR3 consists of 16 residues. Germline-derived CDR1 and CDR2 are SGHRS and YFSETQ. The CDR3 DNA sequence: TGCGCCAGCAGCTTGGCTGGCAGGGGGCCGGAAAACACCATATATTTT. Protein product: CASSLAGRGPENTIYF.

This sequence joins TRBV6-6 and TRBJ1-2; TRBD1 matches at 7 bases. V gave up 6 bases and J gave up 6 bases; unmatched junction bases: 10. Germline values: CDR1 MNHNY, CDR2 SVGAGI (reference sequence). This CDR3 is 14 amino acids long. CDR3 region: CASRETGYQDGYTF. The CDR3 bases are TGTGCCAGCAGGGAGACAGGGTATCAGGATGGCTACACCTTC.

V and J are TRBV19 and TRBJ2-7; D is ambiguous. Germline lookup yields CDR1 LNHDA and CDR2 SQIVND (reference sequence). Trimming took 3 bases from V and 7 from J, leaving 10 bases between them. The CDR3 loop spans 12 amino acids. As DNA, the CDR3 is TGTGCCAGTAGTATGGGCCAGCAAGAGCAGTACTTC. It translates to CASSMGQQEQYF. Drawing the rest from reference TRBV19 and TRBJ2-7, the complete variable domain is DGGITQSPKYLFRKEGQNVTLSCEQNLNHDAMYWYRQDPGQGLRLIYYSQIVNDFQKGDIAEGYSVSREKKESFPLTVTSAQKNPTAFYLCASSMGQQEQYFGPGTRLTVT.

This clone has only a few counts. The chain combines TRBV7-9 with TRBJ2-1, with D perhaps TRBD1 (6 bases). Germline V gene lookup returns CDR1 SEHNR and CDR2 FQNEAQ (reference sequence). This CDR3 spans 12 amino acids. The V end lost 4 bases, the J end lost 14 bases, and 15 bases lay between the germline ends. CDR3 coding DNA: TGTGCCAGCAGCTCCGGGACACTAAAGGAGTTCTTC. Protein sequence: CASSSGTLKEFF.

Judged by abundance, this clone is medium-sized (0.01 to 0.1%). The J gene is TRBJ2-7, the V gene TRBV28, with D possibly TRBD2 on 6 matching bases. The V and J ends lost 2 bases and 3 bases respectively, with 14 bases between them. Germline loops: CDR1 MDHEN, CDR2 SYDVKM. This CDR3 comprises 15 residues. CDR3 in amino acids: CASSLRRVLLYEQYF. The CDR3 bases are TGTGCCAGCAGTTTAAGGAGGGTCCTCCTCTACGAGCAGTACTTC.

This chain links TRBV18 with TRBJ1-1; 7 nucleotides match TRBD1. Trimming removed 0 bases from V and 1 base from J; junction bases left unmatched: 2. Germline-derived CDR1 and CDR2 are KGHSH and LQKENI. The CDR3 is 15 residues long. Here the CDR3 DNA reads TGTGCCAGCTCACCACCGACAGGGACGAACACTGAAGCTTTCTTT. Its translation is CASSPPTGTNTEAFF.

This clone has ten or more counts. The chain is built from TRBV6-5 and TRBJ1-1; TRBD1 agrees at 9 bases. The trim removed 4 bases at V and 4 bases at J, leaving 7 bases unmatched. The CDR3 runs 15 residues. The germline V gene has CDR1 MNHEY and CDR2 SVGAGI. DNA of the CDR3: TGTGCCAGCAGTTGGGGGACAGGGATCGGCACTGAAGCTTTCTTT. Translated, it gives CASSWGTGIGTEAFF.